This T cell receptor (beta chain) was sequenced during a study of T cells in localized non-small cell lung cancer. The germline CDR1 and CDR2 sequences are SQVTM and ANQGSEA. V was pared by 3 bases and J by 3 bases, with 7 bases between. The CDR3 contains 12 residues. Assay used: immunoSEQ multiplex PCR; TCRdb lists only in-frame clones, some missing. The table has approximately 52,000 clones, 60% to 80% seen once; the top ten hold less than 20%. Specimen: peripheral blood, collected before any cancer treatment. This clonotype originated in a man aged 35 to 69 with stage I squamous cell lung carcinoma. The chain is built from TRBV29-1 and TRBJ2-3; D not certain. The CDR3 nucleotides are TGCAGCGTTGACACAATGACAGATACGCAGTATTTT. Its translation: CSVDTMTDTQYF.